A few counts support the clone carrying this T cell receptor (beta chain). Its antigen remains unidentified. This sample is part of a study of regulatory T cells in long-lasting Graves disease. Overall study context: Patients newly diagnosed with Graves' had been on antithyroid drugs for under 3 months.

From germline, CDR1 is KGHSH and CDR2 LQKENI. CDR3 length: 16 residues. V lost 3 bases, J lost 4 bases, and 16 bases lay in between. The study, taken as a whole, reports: Persistent Graves' patients showed reduced TCR diversity versus newly diagnosed patients.

Time point here: newly diagnosed GD, antithyroid drugs for less than 3 months. Making the TCR library involved RNA that had been extracted from PBMCs. Patients were enrolled at an endocrinology department in Xi'an, China. Combining iRepertoire HTBI primers with Arm-PCR of CDR3 regions, the authors built TCR beta libraries. TCRdb reanalysed the multiplex PCR reads using MiXCR and keeps one entry per CDR3 protein. The sample includes a few hundred thousand distinct CDR3 sequences, about 13% of them seen just once. These data were also filed under a second study, of T cells in Graves' hyperthyroidism and ophthalmopathy. From that paper: Most thyroid clonotypes that were expanded above 0.001 also turned up in blood.

The clonotype was recovered from a man aged 30 to 45 with Graves disease. This sample comprised peripheral blood mononuclear cells (PBMCs), obtained at new diagnosis, from a patient treated with antithyroid drugs. The genes are TRBV18 and TRBJ1-3; D gene ambiguous. The CDR3: CASSPDRSPWGNTIYF. The CDR3 DNA is TGTGCCAGCTCACCGGATAGAAGCCCGTGGGGAAACACCATATATTTT. Using reference TRBV18 and TRBJ1-3 for the parts outside the CDR3, the full variable domain is NAGVMQNPRHLVRRRGQEARLRCSPMKGHSHVYWYRQLPEEGLKFMVYLQKENIIDESGMPKERFSAEFPKEGPSILRIQQVVRGDSAAYFCASSPDRSPWGNTIYFGEGSWLTVV.